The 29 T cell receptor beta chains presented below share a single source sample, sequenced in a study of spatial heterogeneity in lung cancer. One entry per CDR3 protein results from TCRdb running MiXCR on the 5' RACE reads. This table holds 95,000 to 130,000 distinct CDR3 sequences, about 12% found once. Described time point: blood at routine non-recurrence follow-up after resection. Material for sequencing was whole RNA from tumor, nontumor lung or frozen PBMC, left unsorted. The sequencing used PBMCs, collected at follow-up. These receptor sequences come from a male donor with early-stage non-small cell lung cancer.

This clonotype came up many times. CDR3 bases: TGTGCCAGCAGTCCTCCCGACAGTTCAGGGTCCACAGATACGCAGTATTTT. Translating it yields CASSPPDSSGSTDTQYF. The chain uses TRBV28 and TRBJ2-3; tentative D call: TRBD1 (5 bases). Germline V gives CDR1 MDHEN, CDR2 SYDVKM. Trimming took 5 bases from V and 2 from J, leaving 20 bases between them. The CDR3 is 17 amino acids.

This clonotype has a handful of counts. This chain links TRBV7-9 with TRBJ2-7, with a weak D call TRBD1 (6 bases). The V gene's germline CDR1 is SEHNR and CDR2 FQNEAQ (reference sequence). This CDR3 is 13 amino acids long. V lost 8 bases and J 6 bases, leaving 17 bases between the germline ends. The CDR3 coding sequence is TGTGCCAGCCAAGAACAGGGACGGGGCGAGCAGTACTTC. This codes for CASQEQGRGEQYF.

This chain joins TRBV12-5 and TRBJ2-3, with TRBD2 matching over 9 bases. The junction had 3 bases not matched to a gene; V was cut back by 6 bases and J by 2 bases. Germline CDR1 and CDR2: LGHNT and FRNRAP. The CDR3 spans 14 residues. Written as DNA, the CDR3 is TGTGCTAGTGGCCCTAGCGGGGACACAGATACGCAGTATTTT. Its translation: CASGPSGDTDTQYF.

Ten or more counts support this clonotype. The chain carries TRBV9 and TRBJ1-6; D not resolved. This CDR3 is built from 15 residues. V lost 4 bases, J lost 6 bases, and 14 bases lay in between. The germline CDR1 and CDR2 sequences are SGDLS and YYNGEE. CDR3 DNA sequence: TGTGCCAGCAGCCCACAACTTTCCGGTAATTCACCCCTCCACTTT. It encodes CASSPQLSGNSPLHF.

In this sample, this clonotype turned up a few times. CDR3 in amino acids: CASSPAVVAGDGYEQYF. CDR3 bases: TGCGCCAGCAGCCCGGCGGTCGTAGCGGGCGACGGGTACGAGCAGTACTTC. The V and J genes are TRBV5-1 and TRBJ2-7; 7 positions agree with TRBD2. Per the germline V gene, CDR1 is SGHRS and CDR2 is YFSETQ. V was pared by 4 bases and J by 4 bases, with 17 bases of the junction left unmatched. CDR3 length: 17 residues. Looking up the rest from reference TRBV5-1 and TRBJ2-7 gives the full variable domain: KAGVTQTPRYLIKTRGQQVTLSCSPISGHRSVSWYQQTPGQGLQFLFEYFSETQRNKGNFPGRFSGRQFSNSRSEMNVSTLELGDSALYLCASSPAVVAGDGYEQYFGPGTRLTVT.

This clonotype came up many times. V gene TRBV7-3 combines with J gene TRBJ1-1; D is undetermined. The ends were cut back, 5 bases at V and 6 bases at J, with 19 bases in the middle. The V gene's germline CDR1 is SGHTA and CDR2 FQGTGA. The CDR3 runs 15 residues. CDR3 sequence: CASSPQGIPSAEAFF. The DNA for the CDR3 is TGTGCCAGCAGCCCCCAAGGGATCCCGAGCGCTGAAGCTTTCTTT.

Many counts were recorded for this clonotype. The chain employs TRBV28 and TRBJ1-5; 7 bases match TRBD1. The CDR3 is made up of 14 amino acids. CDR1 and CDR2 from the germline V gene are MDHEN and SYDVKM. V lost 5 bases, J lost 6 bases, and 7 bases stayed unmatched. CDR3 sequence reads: CASSPRQGSQPQHF. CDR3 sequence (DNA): TGTGCCAGCAGTCCCCGACAGGGCAGTCAGCCCCAGCATTTT.

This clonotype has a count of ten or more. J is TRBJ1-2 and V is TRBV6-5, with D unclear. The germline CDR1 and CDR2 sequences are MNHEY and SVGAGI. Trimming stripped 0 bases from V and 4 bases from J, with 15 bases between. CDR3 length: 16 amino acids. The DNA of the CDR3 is TGTGCCAGCAGTTACTCGTATGACCCGACGGCCTATGGCTACACCTTC. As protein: CASSYSYDPTAYGYTF.

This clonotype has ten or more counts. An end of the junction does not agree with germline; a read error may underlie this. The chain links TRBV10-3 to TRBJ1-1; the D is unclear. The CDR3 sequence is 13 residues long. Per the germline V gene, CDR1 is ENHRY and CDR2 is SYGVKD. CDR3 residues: CAIKASMNTEAFF. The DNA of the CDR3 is TGTGCCATCAAAGCGTCCATGAACACTGAAGCCTTCTTT.

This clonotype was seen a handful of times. The CDR3 is CSASTGRAETQYF. CDR3 coding DNA: TGCAGTGCTAGTACAGGGCGGGCAGAGACCCAGTACTTC. The chain couples TRBV20-1 to TRBJ2-5; weak D call: TRBD1 (6 bases). V lost 3 bases to trimming and J lost 4 bases, with 12 bases between them. CDR1 is DFQATT and CDR2 is SNEGSKA in the germline V gene (reference sequence). The CDR3 has 13 residues.

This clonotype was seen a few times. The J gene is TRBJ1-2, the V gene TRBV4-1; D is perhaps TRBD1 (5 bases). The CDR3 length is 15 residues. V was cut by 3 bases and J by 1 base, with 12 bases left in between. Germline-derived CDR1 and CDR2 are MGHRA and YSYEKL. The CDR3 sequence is CASSQRGGDNYGYTF. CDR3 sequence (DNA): TGCGCCAGCAGCCAGCGTGGAGGGGATAACTATGGCTACACCTTC.

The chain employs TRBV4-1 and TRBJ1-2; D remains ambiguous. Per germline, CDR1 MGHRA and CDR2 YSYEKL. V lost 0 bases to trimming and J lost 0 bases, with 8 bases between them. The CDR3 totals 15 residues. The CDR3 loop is CASSQDLSPNYGYTF. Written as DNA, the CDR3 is TGCGCCAGCAGCCAAGACCTCTCGCCTAACTATGGCTACACCTTC.

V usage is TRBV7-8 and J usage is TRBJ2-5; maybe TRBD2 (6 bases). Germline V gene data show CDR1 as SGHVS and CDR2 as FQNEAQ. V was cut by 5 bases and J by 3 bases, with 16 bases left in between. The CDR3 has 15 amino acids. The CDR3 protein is CASSKRPAGEETQYF. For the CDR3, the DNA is TGTGCCAGCAGCAAACGCCCAGCGGGCGAAGAGACCCAGTACTTC.

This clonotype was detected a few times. This chain's CDR3 is CASSTVTGFTEAFF. The CDR3 bases are TGTGCCAGCAGTACAGTTACAGGGTTTACTGAAGCTTTCTTT. The chain recombines TRBV11-2 with TRBJ1-1, with D possibly being TRBD1 (6 bases). The CDR3 sequence is 14 residues long. V was pared by 6 bases and J by 5 bases, with 16 bases between. CDR1 and CDR2 from the germline V gene are SGHAT and FQNNGV.

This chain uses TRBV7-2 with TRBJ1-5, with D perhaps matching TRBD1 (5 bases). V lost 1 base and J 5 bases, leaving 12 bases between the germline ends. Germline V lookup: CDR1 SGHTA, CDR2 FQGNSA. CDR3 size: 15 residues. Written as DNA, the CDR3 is TGTGCCAGCAGCTTAGGGCAGGGCGCATATCAGCCCCAGCATTTT. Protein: CASSLGQGAYQPQHF. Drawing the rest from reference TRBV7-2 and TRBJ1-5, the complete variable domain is GAGVSQSPSNKVTEKGKDVELRCDPISGHTALYWYRQSLGQGLEFLIYFQGNSAPDKSGLPSDRFSAERTGGSVSTLTIQRTQQEDSAVYLCASSLGQGAYQPQHFGDGTRLSIL.

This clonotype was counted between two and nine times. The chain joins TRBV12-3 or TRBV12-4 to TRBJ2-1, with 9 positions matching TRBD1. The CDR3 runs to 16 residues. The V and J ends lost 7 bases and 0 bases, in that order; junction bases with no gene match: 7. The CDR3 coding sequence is TGTGCCAGCAACGTACAGGGGGCGAGCTCCTACAATGAGCAGTTCTTC. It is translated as CASNVQGASSYNEQFF.

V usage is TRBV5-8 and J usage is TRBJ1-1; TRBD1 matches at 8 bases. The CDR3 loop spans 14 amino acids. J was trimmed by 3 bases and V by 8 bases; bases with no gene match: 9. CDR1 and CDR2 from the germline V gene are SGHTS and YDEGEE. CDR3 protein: CASKLGQAYTEAFF. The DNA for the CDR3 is TGTGCCAGTAAGCTGGGACAGGCTTACACTGAAGCTTTCTTT.

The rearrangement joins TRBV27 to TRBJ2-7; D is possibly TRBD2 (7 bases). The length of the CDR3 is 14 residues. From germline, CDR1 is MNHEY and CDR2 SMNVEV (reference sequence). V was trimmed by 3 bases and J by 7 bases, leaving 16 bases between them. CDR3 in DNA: TGTGCCAGCAGTTTTAGGGGGGGCAGGAGGGAGCAGTACTTC. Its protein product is CASSFRGGRREQYF.

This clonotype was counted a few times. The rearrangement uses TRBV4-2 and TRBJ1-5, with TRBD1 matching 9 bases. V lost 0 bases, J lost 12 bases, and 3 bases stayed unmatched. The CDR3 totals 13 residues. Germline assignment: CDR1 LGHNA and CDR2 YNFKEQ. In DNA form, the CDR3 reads TGTGCCAGCAGCCAAGATCCGGACAGGGGCCAGCATTTT. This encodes CASSQDPDRGQHF.

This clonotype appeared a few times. This chain's CDR3 is CASSPGLAGELETQYF. The CDR3 bases are TGTGCCAGCAGCCCTGGACTAGCGGGGGAGCTCGAGACCCAGTACTTC. The chain recombines TRBV7-9 with TRBJ2-5; 13 bases map to TRBD2. Germline CDR1 SEHNR, CDR2 FQNEAQ (reference sequence). This CDR3 is built from 16 residues. The trim removed 5 bases at V and 5 bases at J, leaving 8 bases unmatched.

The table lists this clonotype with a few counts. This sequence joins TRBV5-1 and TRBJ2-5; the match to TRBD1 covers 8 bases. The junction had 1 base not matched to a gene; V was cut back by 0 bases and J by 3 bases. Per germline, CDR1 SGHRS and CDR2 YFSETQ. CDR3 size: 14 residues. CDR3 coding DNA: TGCGCCAGCAGCTTGGACAGGGGGAAAGAGACCCAGTACTTC. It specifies CASSLDRGKETQYF.

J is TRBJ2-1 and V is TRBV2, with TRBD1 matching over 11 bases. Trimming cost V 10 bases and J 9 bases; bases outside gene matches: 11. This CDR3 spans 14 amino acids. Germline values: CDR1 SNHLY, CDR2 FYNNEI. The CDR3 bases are TGTGCCACTCCACCGGGACAGGGGGACGGTGAGCAGTTCTTC. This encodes CATPPGQGDGEQFF.

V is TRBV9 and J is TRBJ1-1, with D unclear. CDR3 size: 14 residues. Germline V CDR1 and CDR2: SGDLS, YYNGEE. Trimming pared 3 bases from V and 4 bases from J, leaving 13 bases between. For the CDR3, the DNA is TGTGCCAGCAGCGCCGGATCTTTATCCACTGAAGCTTTCTTT. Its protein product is CASSAGSLSTEAFF.

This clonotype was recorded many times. CDR3: CASSVAPLAGGGEQFF. The DNA of the CDR3 is TGTGCCAGCAGCGTAGCCCCCTTAGCGGGGGGAGGTGAGCAGTTCTTC. This rearrangement joins TRBV9 to TRBJ2-1; 10 nucleotides match TRBD2. CDR1 and CDR2 (germline): SGDLS, YYNGEE. Unmatched junction bases numbered 9, after V lost 0 bases and J lost 9 bases. This CDR3 has 16 residues.

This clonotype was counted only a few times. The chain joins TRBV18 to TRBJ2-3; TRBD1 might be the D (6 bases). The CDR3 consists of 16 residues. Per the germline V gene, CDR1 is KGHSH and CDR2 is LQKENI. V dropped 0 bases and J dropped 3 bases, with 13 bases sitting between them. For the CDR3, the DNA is TGTGCCAGCTCACCACCCAGGGGTCGTGGGACAGATACGCAGTATTTT. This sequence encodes CASSPPRGRGTDTQYF.

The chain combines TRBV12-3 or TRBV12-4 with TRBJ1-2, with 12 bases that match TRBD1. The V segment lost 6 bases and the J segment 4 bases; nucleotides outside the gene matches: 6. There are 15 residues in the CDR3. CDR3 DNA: TGTGCCAGCAGGGCCGGGACAGGGGGCGTCTATGGCTACACCTTC. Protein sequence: CASRAGTGGVYGYTF.

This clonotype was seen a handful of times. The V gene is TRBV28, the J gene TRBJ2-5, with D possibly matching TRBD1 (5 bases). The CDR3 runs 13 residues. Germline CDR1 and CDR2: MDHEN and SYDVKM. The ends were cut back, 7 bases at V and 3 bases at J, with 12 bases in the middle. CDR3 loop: CASIADTEETQYF. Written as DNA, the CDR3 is TGTGCCAGCATCGCGGACACCGAAGAGACCCAGTACTTC.

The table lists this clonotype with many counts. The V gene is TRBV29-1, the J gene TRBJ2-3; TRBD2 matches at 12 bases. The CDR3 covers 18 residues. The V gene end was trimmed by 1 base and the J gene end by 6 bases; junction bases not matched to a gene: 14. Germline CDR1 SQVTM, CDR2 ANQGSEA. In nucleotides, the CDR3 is TGCAGCGTTGAAGGATCTAGCGGGGGGGAGACAAGGGCGGATACGCAGTATTTT. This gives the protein CSVEGSSGGETRADTQYF.

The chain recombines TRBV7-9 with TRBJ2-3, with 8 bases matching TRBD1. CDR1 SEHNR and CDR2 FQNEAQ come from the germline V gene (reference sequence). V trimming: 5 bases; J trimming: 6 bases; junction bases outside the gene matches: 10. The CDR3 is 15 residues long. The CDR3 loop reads CASSPPGQVFDTQYF. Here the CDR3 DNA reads TGTGCCAGCAGCCCCCCGGGACAGGTATTTGATACGCAGTATTTT.